This T cell receptor (beta chain) appears in the sequencing data of a study of low-dose radiotherapy and immunotherapy resistance in tumors. Study context: Cohort 1 got 0.5 Gy per fraction every 2 weeks, 6.5 Gy in total.

The time point here: after trial treatment. Treatment noted: LDRT plus nivolumab, ipilimumab, low-dose cyclophosphamide and aspirin (RACIN trial). All of the donors were given nivolumab, ipilimumab, aspirin, low-dose cyclophosphamide and low-dose radiotherapy as part of RACIN, a single-arm trial. The CDR3 is made up of 15 amino acids. CDR1 and CDR2 (germline): LGHDT, YNNKEL (reference sequence). V trimming: 4 bases; J trimming: 5 bases; junction bases outside the gene matches: 5. PCR amplification of the TCRs was performed with Phusion for about 20 PCR cycles, and it relied on a constant-region primer together with a V-primer adapter. Via MiXCR, TCRdb re-called the reads, giving one row per CDR3 protein. The sample has roughly 52,000 distinct CDR3 sequences, around 34% seen once.

The receptor was derived from a male donor with rectosigmoid adenocarcinoma. This chain uses TRBV3-1 with TRBJ2-1; 10 bases are a match to TRBD2. The source was PBMCs, collected after low-dose radiotherapy plus immunotherapy. CDR3 nucleotides: TGTGCCAGCAGCCGCGGACTAGCGGTACACAATGAGCAGTTCTTC. Translated: CASSRGLAVHNEQFF.